The 18 T cell receptor beta chains listed next were all sequenced from one sample in a study of T cells in Graves' hyperthyroidism and ophthalmopathy. Amplified regions were TCR beta CDR3 sequences from RNA transcripts. A first-round RT-PCR of the TCR CDR3 used the HTBI primer set. TCRdb re-called the multiplex PCR reads with MiXCR, one entry per CDR3 protein. This table has some 490,000 distinct CDR3 sequences, around 15% appearing once. The sequencing input was blood. The receptor set was obtained from a woman aged 25-40 years with Graves' ophthalmopathy.

In this sample, this clonotype turned up a few times. The V and J genes are TRBV20-1 and TRBJ1-6; no clear D. This CDR3 region has 15 residues. Trimming shortened V by 6 bases and J by 0 bases, and 12 bases separated the two germline ends. CDR1 DFQATT and CDR2 SNEGSKA come from the germline V gene (reference sequence). In nucleotides, the CDR3 is TGCAGTGCCCGGGCGTCAAGCTCCTATAATTCACCCCTCCACTTT. Translation gives CSARASSSYNSPLHF.

This chain links TRBV24-1 with TRBJ2-3; possible D gene TRBD2, 6 bases. In germline, CDR1 is KGHDR, CDR2 SFDVKD. Trimming removed 1 base at V and 6 bases at J, with 16 bases between. The CDR3 is 16 residues long. CDR3 nucleotides: TGTGCCACCAGTGATTTTGCTAGCGTAGGGCACGATACGCAGTATTTT. Its protein product is CATSDFASVGHDTQYF.

The chain has TRBV20-1 and TRBJ2-5; no reliable D call. Trimming left V 3 bases short and J 5 bases short, with 13 bases between. The CDR3 is 13 residues long. Per germline, CDR1 DFQATT and CDR2 SNEGSKA (reference sequence). The CDR3 reads CSASRTVQETQYF. The CDR3 nucleotides read TGCAGTGCTAGTAGGACGGTTCAGGAGACCCAGTACTTC.

The chain couples TRBV27 to TRBJ1-6; D ambiguous. This CDR3 region has 16 residues. Trimming took 5 bases from V and 9 from J, leaving 20 bases between them. Per the germline V gene, CDR1 is MNHEY and CDR2 is SMNVEV (reference sequence). CDR3 region: CASSPLSGRSISPLHF. The CDR3 DNA is TGTGCCAGCAGTCCCCTGTCGGGCAGGAGTATTTCACCCCTCCACTTT.

In its sample, this clonotype was seen many times. The chain is built from TRBV14 and TRBJ2-1; the match to TRBD2 covers 10 bases. Germline CDR1 reads SGHDN; CDR2 reads FVKESK. The CDR3 sequence is 16 residues long. Germline trimming cut 3 bases from V and 2 bases from J; bases unmatched to any gene: 4. In DNA form, the CDR3 reads TGTGCCAGCAGCCACATAGCGGGAGGCACCTACAATGAGCAGTTCTTC. Encoded protein: CASSHIAGGTYNEQFF.

At least ten counts were recorded for this clonotype. The V and J genes are TRBV7-9 and TRBJ2-5; TRBD1 agrees at 7 bases. Looked up from germline, CDR1 is SEHNR and CDR2 is FQNEAQ (reference sequence). The CDR3 has 13 residues. Losses at the gene ends were 3 bases for V and 5 bases for J; bases not matched to a gene: 3. The CDR3 coding sequence is TGTGCCAGCAGCTTGACAGGGTCTGAGACCCAGTACTTC. The encoded protein is CASSLTGSETQYF. Full variable domain (missing parts from reference TRBV7-9 and TRBJ2-5): DTGVSQNPRHKITKRGQNVTFRCDPISEHNRLYWYRQTLGQGPEFLTYFQNEAQLEKSRLLSDRFSAERPKGSFSTLEIQRTEQGDSAMYLCASSLTGSETQYFGPGTRLLVL.

This clonotype has at least ten counts. This sequence joins TRBV6-2 or TRBV6-3 and TRBJ2-2, with 7 positions matching TRBD1. The CDR3 totals 15 residues. Losses at the gene ends were 2 bases for V and 3 bases for J; bases not matched to a gene: 3. CDR1 and CDR2 (germline): MNHEY, SVGEGT. The CDR3 DNA reads as TGTGCCAGCAGTTACGGAGACAGGGACACCGGGGAGCTGTTTTTT. Its protein product is CASSYGDRDTGELFF.

This clonotype came up a few times. V is TRBV9 and J is TRBJ1-5; no clear D gene. V was clipped by 5 bases and J by 7 bases, with 13 bases between them. The germline V gene encodes CDR1 SGDLS and CDR2 YYNGEE. This CDR3 has 13 residues. Here the CDR3 reads CASSGSIGQPQHF. CDR3 nucleotide sequence: TGTGCCAGCAGTGGCTCCATAGGGCAGCCCCAGCATTTT.

A note on this clonotype: The junction differs from germline at one of its ends, possibly a read error. The chain is built from TRBV20-1 and TRBJ1-2, with 7 positions matching TRBD1. CDR3 length: 14 residues. Germline lookup yields CDR1 DFQATT and CDR2 SNEGSKA (reference sequence). For the CDR3, the DNA is TGCAGTGCCCCGATCTCAGGGGGTAACTGTGGCTACACCTTC. This sequence encodes CSAPISGGNCGYTF.

This clonotype appeared once. This chain uses TRBV27 with TRBJ1-6, with 7 bases aligning to TRBD1. CDR1 and CDR2 (germline): MNHEY, SMNVEV (reference sequence). V shed 4 bases, J shed 10 bases, and the junction held 7 bases outside the gene matches. This CDR3 is 14 amino acids long. CDR3 sequence (DNA): TGTGCCAGCAGTTGGACAGGAGCCGGGTCACCCCTCCACTTT. Its protein product is CASSWTGAGSPLHF.

The V gene is TRBV14, the J gene TRBJ2-1; 8 bases match TRBD2. V trimming: 4 bases; J trimming: 7 bases; junction bases outside the gene matches: 9. The germline CDR1 and CDR2 sequences are SGHDN and FVKESK. This CDR3 is built from 15 residues. The CDR3 reads CASSLAGRILNEQFF. CDR3 bases: TGTGCCAGCAGCCTAGCGGGACGGATTTTAAATGAGCAGTTCTTC.

V is TRBV7-9 and J is TRBJ2-2; a possible D gene is TRBD2 (5 bases). Trimming removed 1 base from V and 2 bases from J, with 11 bases in between. This CDR3 region has 16 residues. Per the germline V gene, CDR1 is SEHNR and CDR2 is FQNEAQ (reference sequence). The CDR3 loop is CASSLVWTDNTGELFF. CDR3 nucleotide sequence: TGTGCCAGCAGCTTAGTTTGGACTGATAACACCGGGGAGCTGTTTTTT.

The sample holds many counts of this clonotype. The rearrangement uses TRBV10-3 and TRBJ2-1; D possibly matches TRBD1 or TRBD2 (5 bases each). Germline values: CDR1 ENHRY, CDR2 SYGVKD. The CDR3 contains 11 residues. The V end lost 4 bases, the J end lost 10 bases, and 8 bases lay between the germline ends. The CDR3 protein is CAISGGVEQFF. As DNA, the CDR3 is TGTGCCATCAGTGGAGGGGTCGAGCAGTTCTTC.

The V and J genes are TRBV5-5 and TRBJ1-2, with a possible D match to TRBD1 (5 bases). The germline gives CDR1 SGHKS, CDR2 YYEKEE (reference sequence). The CDR3 extends over 14 amino acids. Trimming cost V 6 bases and J 1 base, with 13 bases left between them. The CDR3 reads CASNPGGLNYGYTF. The CDR3 coding sequence is TGTGCCAGCAACCCCGGGGGACTTAACTATGGCTACACCTTC. Full variable domain (outside the CDR3, taken from reference TRBV5-5 and TRBJ1-2): DAGVTQSPTHLIKTRGQQVTLRCSPISGHKSVSWYQQVLGQGPQFIFQYYEKEERGRGNFPDRFSARQFPNYSSELNVNALLLGDSALYLCASNPGGLNYGYTFGSGTRLTVV.

This sequence joins TRBV14 and TRBJ2-6; no clear D gene. The V end was cut by 0 bases, the J end by 12 bases, with 15 bases between. Germline V gene sequence: CDR1 SGHDN, CDR2 FVKESK. CDR3 length: 15 amino acids. CDR3 nucleotides: TGTGCCAGCAGCCAAGACTTTTGGAACTCCAGCGTCCTGACTTTC. This encodes CASSQDFWNSSVLTF. The full variable domain, with the rest looked up from reference TRBV14 and TRBJ2-6, is EAGVTQFPSHSVIEKGQTVTLRCDPISGHDNLYWYRRVMGKEIKFLLHFVKESKQDESGMPNNRFLAERTGGTYSTLKVQPAELEDSGVYFCASSQDFWNSSVLTFGAGSRLTVL.

Only a few counts were recorded for this clonotype. This rearrangement joins TRBV20-1 to TRBJ2-5, with 7 bases identical to TRBD2. This CDR3 contains 14 residues. CDR1 and CDR2 (germline): DFQATT, SNEGSKA (reference sequence). V dropped 5 bases and J dropped 4; count of bases not matched to a gene: 10. The CDR3 sequence: CSAPWGGLGETQYF. The CDR3 nucleotides read TGCAGTGCTCCCTGGGGAGGGCTGGGAGAGACCCAGTACTTC.

This clonotype has a count of ten or more. The chain carries TRBV6-1 and TRBJ2-2; TRBD1 matches 8 bases. Looked up from germline, CDR1 is MNHNS and CDR2 is SASEGT. The V gene end was trimmed by 7 bases and the J gene end by 6 bases; junction bases not matched to a gene: 10. CDR3 length equals 15 residues. The CDR3: CASIKGQASAGELFF. The CDR3 coding sequence is TGTGCCAGCATCAAGGGACAGGCCTCGGCCGGGGAGCTGTTTTTT.

This clonotype was counted a few times. V usage is TRBV20-1 and J usage is TRBJ2-1, with 13 bases fitting TRBD2. CDR1 is DFQATT, CDR2 SNEGSKA, per germline (reference sequence). Unmatched junction bases numbered 5, after V lost 3 bases and J lost 9 bases. CDR3 length equals 14 residues. The CDR3 sequence is CSARTSGRFGEQFF. The CDR3 DNA follows: TGCAGTGCTAGGACTAGCGGGAGGTTCGGTGAGCAGTTCTTC.